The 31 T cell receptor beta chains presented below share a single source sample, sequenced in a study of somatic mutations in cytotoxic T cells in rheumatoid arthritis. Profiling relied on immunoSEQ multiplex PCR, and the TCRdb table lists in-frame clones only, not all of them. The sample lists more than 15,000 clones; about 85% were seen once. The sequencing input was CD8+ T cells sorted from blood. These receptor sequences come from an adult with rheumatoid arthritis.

The DNA for the CDR3 is TGTGCCTGGTTCAGGGCCGAGACCCAGTACTTC. Translated, it gives CAWFRAETQYF. The chain carries TRBV30 and TRBJ2-5, with a tentative D call TRBD1 (5 bases). This CDR3 is built from 11 residues. The V gene's germline CDR1 is GTSNPN and CDR2 SVGIG (reference sequence). Trimming left V 5 bases short and J 5 bases short, with 9 bases between.

CDR3 loop: CASSRDEDNSYEQYF. In nucleotides, the CDR3 is TGTGCCAGCAGCCGGGATGAGGACAACTCCTACGAGCAGTACTTC. This chain uses TRBV7-8 with TRBJ2-7; perhaps D is TRBD1 or TRBD2 (5 bases each). Germline V lookup: CDR1 SGHVS, CDR2 FQNEAQ. V was cut by 5 bases and J by 0 bases, with 14 bases left in between. The CDR3 is 15 residues long. The complete variable domain, with remaining parts taken from reference TRBV7-8 and TRBJ2-7, reads GAGVSQSPRYKVAKRGQDVALRCDPISGHVSLFWYQQALGQGPEFLTYFQNEAQLDKSGLPSDRFFAERPEGSVSTLKIQRTQQEDSAVYLCASSRDEDNSYEQYFGPGTRLTVT.

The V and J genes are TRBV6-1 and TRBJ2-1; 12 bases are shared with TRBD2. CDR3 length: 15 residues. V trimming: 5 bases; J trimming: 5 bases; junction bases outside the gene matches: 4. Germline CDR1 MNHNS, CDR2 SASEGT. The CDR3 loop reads CASSRLAGDHNEQFF. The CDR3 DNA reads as TGTGCCAGCAGTCGACTAGCGGGGGACCACAATGAGCAGTTCTTC.

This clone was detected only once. CDR3 sequence (DNA): TGTGCCAGCAGTGACGGGCAGAGAGACACCGGGGAGCTGTTTTTT. Translated: CASSDGQRDTGELFF. This chain connects TRBV6-1 to TRBJ2-2, with D unclear. CDR1 is MNHNS, CDR2 SASEGT, per germline. The CDR3 spans 15 residues. Trimming cost V 3 bases and J 3 bases, with 11 bases left between them.

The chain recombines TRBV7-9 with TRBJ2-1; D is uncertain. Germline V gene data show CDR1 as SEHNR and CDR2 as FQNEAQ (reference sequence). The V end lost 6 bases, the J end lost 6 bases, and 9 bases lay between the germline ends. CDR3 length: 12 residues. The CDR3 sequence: CASSFDGNEQFF. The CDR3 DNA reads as TGTGCCAGCAGTTTCGACGGCAATGAGCAGTTCTTC.

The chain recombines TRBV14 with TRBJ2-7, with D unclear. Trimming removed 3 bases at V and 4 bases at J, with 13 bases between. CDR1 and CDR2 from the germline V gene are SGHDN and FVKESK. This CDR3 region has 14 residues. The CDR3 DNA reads TGTGCCAGCAGCCATCCTCAAAAGGTTTACGAGCAGTACTTC. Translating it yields CASSHPQKVYEQYF.

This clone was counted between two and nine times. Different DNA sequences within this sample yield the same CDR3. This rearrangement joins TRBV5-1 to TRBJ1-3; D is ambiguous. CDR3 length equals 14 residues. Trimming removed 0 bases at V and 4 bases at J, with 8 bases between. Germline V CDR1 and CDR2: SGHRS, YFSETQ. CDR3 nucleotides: TGCGCCAGCAGCTTGGAAGGGTTAGGAAACACCATATATTTT. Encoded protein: CASSLEGLGNTIYF.

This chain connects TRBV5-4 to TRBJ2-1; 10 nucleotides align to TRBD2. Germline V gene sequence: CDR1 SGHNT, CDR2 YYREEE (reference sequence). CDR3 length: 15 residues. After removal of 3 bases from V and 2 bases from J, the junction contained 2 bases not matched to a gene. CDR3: CASSSSGGAYNEQFF. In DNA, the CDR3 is TGTGCCAGCAGCTCCAGCGGGGGGGCCTACAATGAGCAGTTCTTC.

CDR3 bases: TGTGCCAGCAGCAAAGCCCGACGAGGAAGCACAGATACGCAGTATTTT. Residues: CASSKARRGSTDTQYF. The chain is built from TRBV21-1 and TRBJ2-3; the table names TRBD2, a call not compared with the DNA. TRBV21-1 is classified as a pseudogene. This CDR3 spans 16 amino acids.

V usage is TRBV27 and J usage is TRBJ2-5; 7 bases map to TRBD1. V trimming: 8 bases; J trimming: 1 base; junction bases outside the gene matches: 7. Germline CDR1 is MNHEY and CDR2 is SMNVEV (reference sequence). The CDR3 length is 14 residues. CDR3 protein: CASGQNRGQETQYF. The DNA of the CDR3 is TGTGCCAGCGGCCAAAACAGGGGCCAAGAGACCCAGTACTTC.

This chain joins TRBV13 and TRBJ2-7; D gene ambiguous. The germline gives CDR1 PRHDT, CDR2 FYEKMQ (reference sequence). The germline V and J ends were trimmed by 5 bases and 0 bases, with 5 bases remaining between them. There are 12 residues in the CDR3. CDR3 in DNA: TGTGCCAGCAGCAAAATCTCCTACGAGCAGTACTTC. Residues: CASSKISYEQYF.

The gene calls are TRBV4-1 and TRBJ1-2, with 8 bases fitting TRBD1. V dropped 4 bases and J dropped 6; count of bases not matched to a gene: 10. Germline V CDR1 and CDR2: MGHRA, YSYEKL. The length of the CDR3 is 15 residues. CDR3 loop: CASSLGQGSTDGYTF. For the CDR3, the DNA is TGCGCCAGCAGCCTTGGACAGGGTTCGACAGATGGCTACACCTTC.

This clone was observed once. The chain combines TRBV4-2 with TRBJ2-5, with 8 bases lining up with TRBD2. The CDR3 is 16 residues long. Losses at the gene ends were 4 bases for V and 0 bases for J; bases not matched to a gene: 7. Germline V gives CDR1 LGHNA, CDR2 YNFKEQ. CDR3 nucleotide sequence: TGTGCCAGCAGCCTTTCAGGCGGGGGGTACCAAGAGACCCAGTACTTC. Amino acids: CASSLSGGGYQETQYF.

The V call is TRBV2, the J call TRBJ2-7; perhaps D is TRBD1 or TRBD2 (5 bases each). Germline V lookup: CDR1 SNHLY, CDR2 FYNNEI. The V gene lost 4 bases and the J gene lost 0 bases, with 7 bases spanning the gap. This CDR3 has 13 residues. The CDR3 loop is CASSGDPSYEQYF. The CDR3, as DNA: TGTGCCAGCAGTGGGGACCCCTCCTACGAGCAGTACTTC.

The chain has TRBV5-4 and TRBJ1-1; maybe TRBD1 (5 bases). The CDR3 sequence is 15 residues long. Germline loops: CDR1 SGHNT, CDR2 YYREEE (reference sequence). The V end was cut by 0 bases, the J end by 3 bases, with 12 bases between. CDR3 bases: TGTGCCAGCAGCTTGGGGCCAGGGCTGGACACTGAAGCTTTCTTT. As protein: CASSLGPGLDTEAFF. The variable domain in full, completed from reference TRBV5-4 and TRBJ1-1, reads ETGVTQSPTHLIKTRGQQVTLRCSSQSGHNTVSWYQQALGQGPQFIFQYYREEENGRGNFPPRFSGLQFPNYSSELNVNALELDDSALYLCASSLGPGLDTEAFFGQGTRLTVV.

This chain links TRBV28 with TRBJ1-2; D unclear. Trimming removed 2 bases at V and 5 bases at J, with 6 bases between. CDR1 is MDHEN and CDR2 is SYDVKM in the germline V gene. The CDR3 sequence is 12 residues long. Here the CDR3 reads CASSLDPYGYTF. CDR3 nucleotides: TGTGCCAGCAGTTTAGATCCGTATGGCTACACCTTC.

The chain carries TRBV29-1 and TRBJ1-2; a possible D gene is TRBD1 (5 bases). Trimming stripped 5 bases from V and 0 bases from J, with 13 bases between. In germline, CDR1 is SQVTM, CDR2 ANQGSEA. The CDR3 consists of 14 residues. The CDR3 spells CSVRGDVANYGYTF. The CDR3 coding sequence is TGCAGCGTTCGCGGGGACGTAGCTAACTATGGCTACACCTTC.

The chain's CDR3 is CASSGKGNSYEQYF. Here the CDR3 DNA reads TGTGCCAGCAGCGGGAAGGGAAACTCCTACGAGCAGTACTTC. The chain links TRBV9 to TRBJ2-7; D gene ambiguous. The CDR3 is 14 amino acids. Germline loops: CDR1 SGDLS, CDR2 YYNGEE. The V gene lost 3 bases and the J gene lost 0 bases, with 10 bases spanning the gap.

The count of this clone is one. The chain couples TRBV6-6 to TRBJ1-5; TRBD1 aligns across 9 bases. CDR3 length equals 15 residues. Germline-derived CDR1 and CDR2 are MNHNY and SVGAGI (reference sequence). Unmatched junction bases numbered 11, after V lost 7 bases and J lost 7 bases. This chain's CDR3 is CASIFDRGRGQPQHF. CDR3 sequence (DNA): TGTGCCAGCATTTTCGACAGGGGGAGGGGGCAGCCCCAGCATTTT.

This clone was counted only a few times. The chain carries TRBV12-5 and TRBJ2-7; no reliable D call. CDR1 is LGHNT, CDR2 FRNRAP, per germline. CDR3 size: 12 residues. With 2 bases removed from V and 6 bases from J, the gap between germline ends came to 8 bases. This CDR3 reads CASGLYQVEQYF. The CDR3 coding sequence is TGTGCTAGTGGTTTGTACCAAGTCGAGCAGTACTTC.

CDR3 residues: CASSVEGQGSQPQHF. The CDR3 nucleotides are TGCGCCAGCAGCGTCGAAGGACAGGGAAGTCAGCCCCAGCATTTT. The rearrangement joins TRBV5-1 to TRBJ1-5, with 8 bases identical to TRBD1. Germline CDR1 is SGHRS and CDR2 is YFSETQ. The trim removed 4 bases at V and 6 bases at J, leaving 9 bases unmatched. The CDR3 sequence is 15 residues long.

CDR3: CASSLVGGKEAEAFF. The DNA for the CDR3 is TGTGCCAGCAGCTTAGTCGGGGGGAAGGAGGCTGAAGCTTTCTTT. J is TRBJ1-1 and V is TRBV7-6; a weak D match, TRBD1 (5 bases). Per germline, CDR1 SGHVS and CDR2 FNYEAQ. V dropped 1 base and J dropped 6 bases, with 15 bases sitting between them. CDR3 size: 15 residues.

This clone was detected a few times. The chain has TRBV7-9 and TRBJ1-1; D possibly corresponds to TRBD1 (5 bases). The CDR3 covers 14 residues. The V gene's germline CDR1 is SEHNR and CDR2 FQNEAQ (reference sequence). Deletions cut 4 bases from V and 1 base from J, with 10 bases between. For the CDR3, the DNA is TGTGCCAGCAGCTCCGGGGGGACGAACACTGAAGCTTTCTTT. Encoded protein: CASSSGGTNTEAFF.

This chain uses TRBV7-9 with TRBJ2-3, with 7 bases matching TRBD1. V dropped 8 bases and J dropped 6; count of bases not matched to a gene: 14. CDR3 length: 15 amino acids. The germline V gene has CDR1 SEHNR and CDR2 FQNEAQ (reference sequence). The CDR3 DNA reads TGTGCCAGCCCTCTCCCCATACAGGGGATTGATACGCAGTATTTT. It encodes CASPLPIQGIDTQYF. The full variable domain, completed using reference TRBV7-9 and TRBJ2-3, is DTGVSQNPRHKITKRGQNVTFRCDPISEHNRLYWYRQTLGQGPEFLTYFQNEAQLEKSRLLSDRFSAERPKGSFSTLEIQRTEQGDSAMYLCASPLPIQGIDTQYFGPGTRLTVL.

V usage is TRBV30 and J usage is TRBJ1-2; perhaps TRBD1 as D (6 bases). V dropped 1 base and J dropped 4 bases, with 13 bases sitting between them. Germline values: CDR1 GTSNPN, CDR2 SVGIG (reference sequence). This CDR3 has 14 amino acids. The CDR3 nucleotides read TGTGCCTGGAGTGAGCCACAGGGTGGCTATGGCTACACCTTC. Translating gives CAWSEPQGGYGYTF.

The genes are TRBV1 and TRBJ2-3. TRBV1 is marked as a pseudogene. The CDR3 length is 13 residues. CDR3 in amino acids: CTSSRQTTDTQYF. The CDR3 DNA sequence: TGCACCAGCAGCCGCCAGACCACAGATACGCAGTATTTT.

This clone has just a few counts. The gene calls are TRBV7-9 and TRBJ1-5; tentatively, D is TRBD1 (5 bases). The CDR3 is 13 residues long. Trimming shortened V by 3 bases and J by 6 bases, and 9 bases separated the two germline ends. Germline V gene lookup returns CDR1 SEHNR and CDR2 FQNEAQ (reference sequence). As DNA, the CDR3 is TGTGCCAGCAGCTTGGGGGGTTCTCAGCCCCAGCATTTT. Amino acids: CASSLGGSQPQHF.

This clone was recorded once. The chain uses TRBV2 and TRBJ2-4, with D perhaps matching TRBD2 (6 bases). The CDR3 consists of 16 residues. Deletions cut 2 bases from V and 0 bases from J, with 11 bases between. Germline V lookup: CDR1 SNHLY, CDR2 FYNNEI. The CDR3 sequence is CASSEMQGLAKNIQYF. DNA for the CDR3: TGTGCCAGCAGTGAAATGCAGGGACTAGCCAAAAACATTCAGTACTTC.

CDR3 region: CATRQGESEAFF. The DNA of the CDR3 is TGTGCCACCCGACAGGGTGAGAGCGAAGCTTTCTTT. V usage is TRBV19 and J usage is TRBJ1-1, with TRBD1 identical over 7 bases. V was pared by 10 bases and J by 8 bases, with 10 bases of the junction left unmatched. CDR3 length: 12 residues. Looked up from germline, CDR1 is LNHDA and CDR2 is SQIVND (reference sequence).

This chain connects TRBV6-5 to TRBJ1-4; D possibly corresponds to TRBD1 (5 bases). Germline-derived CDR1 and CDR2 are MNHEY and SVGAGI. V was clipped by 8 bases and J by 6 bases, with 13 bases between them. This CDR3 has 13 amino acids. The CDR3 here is CASRDQGHEKLFF. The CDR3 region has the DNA TGTGCCAGCCGGGACCAGGGACATGAAAAACTGTTTTTT.

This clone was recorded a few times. In DNA, the CDR3 is TGTGCCAGCAGTGAAGGGGGGCAGGGAGGCACTGAAGCTTTCTTT. This codes for CASSEGGQGGTEAFF. The rearrangement links TRBV6-1 to TRBJ1-1; D is perhaps TRBD1 (6 bases). Trimming shortened V by 1 base and J by 4 bases, and 13 bases separated the two germline ends. The CDR3 loop spans 15 amino acids. Germline CDR1 and CDR2: MNHNS and SASEGT.